Listed below are T cell receptor beta chains from one sample, sequenced in a study of cytomegalovirus exposure and HLA in healthy donors. Assay: immunoSEQ multiplex PCR; the TCRdb copy retains only in-frame clones and omits some. Of 90,000 to 100,000 clones listed, 55% to 80% are singletons. The sample consisted of PBMCs. These receptors all come from a female donor in good health and CMV-seronegative. The CDR3 runs from the conserved cysteine through the conserved F or W. The D gene is left open where the match is weak. Clone size is shown for a subset of rows, as once, few, many or a class of expanded clone.

TRBV7-2	NA	TRBJ2-1	TRBD1	CASSFARQGPNEQFF	TGTGCCAGCAGCTTCGCCCGACAGGGCCCCAATGAGCAGTTCTTC
TRBV9	NA	TRBJ2-5	TRBD1	CASSVGGRRGTGVPETQYF	TGTGCCAGCAGCGTAGGGGGACGGCGGGGGACAGGGGTGCCAGAGACCCAGTACTTC
TRBV28	NA	TRBJ2-3	NA	CASSSQWGGMWTDTQYF	TGTGCCAGCAGTTCCCAGTGGGGCGGGATGTGGACAGATACGCAGTATTTT
TRBV5-1	NA	TRBJ2-5	TRBD2	CASSLGTSAQETQYF	TGCGCCAGCAGCTTGGGAACTAGCGCACAAGAGACCCAGTACTTC
TRBV2	NA	TRBJ2-5	NA	CASSPTRGEETQYF	TGTGCCAGCAGTCCGACTAGAGGGGAAGAGACCCAGTACTTC
TRBV19	NA	TRBJ2-7	TRBD2	CASATLAGTYEQYF	TGTGCCAGTGCCACCCTAGCGGGGACCTACGAGCAGTACTTC
TRBV30	NA	TRBJ2-7	NA	CAWSLQGIGEQYF	TGTGCCTGGAGTTTACAGGGTATTGGTGAGCAGTACTTC
TRBV27	NA	TRBJ1-1	TRBD1	CASSLWGQGTPNTEAFF	TGTGCCAGCAGTTTATGGGGACAGGGGACTCCGAACACTGAAGCTTTCTTT
TRBV25-1	NA	TRBJ2-7	TRBD2	CASRPTTGTSGINEQYF	TGTGCCAGCAGACCAACCACCGGGACTAGTGGGATCAACGAGCAGTACTTC
TRBV6-1	NA	TRBJ2-7	TRBD1	CASSLQGIRVYEQYF	TGTGCCAGCAGTCTACAGGGGATAAGAGTCTACGAGCAGTACTTC
TRBV6-5	once	TRBJ2-7	TRBD1	CASSYWGQGHEQYF	TGTGCCAGCAGTTACTGGGGACAGGGCCACGAGCAGTACTTC
TRBV6-1	NA	TRBJ2-7	TRBD2	CASSGPLSGRAQSYEQYF	TGTGCCAGCAGTGGACCTCTTAGCGGGAGGGCACAATCCTACGAGCAGTACTTC
TRBV6-1	NA	TRBJ2-3	TRBD2	CASTGLAGAPDTQYF	TGTGCCAGCACGGGACTAGCGGGAGCTCCAGATACGCAGTATTTT
TRBV18	NA	TRBJ2-2	TRBD1	CASSGNRGPDTGELFF	TGTGCCAGCTCAGGAAACAGGGGACCCGACACCGGGGAGCTGTTTTTT
TRBV2	few	TRBJ1-2	NA	CASSDLDRNYGYTF	TGTGCCAGCAGTGACCTGGACAGAAACTATGGCTACACCTTC
TRBV27	NA	TRBJ1-4	NA	CASRGFRGDEKLFF	TGTGCCAGCAGGGGATTTCGGGGAGATGAAAAACTGTTTTTT